This record covers a single TCR beta chain. This specimen belongs to a study of blood T cell repertoires in COVID-19. Study in general: T cells, B-cell-depleted T cells, or PBMCs supplied cDNA or gDNA.

Assay used: immunoSEQ multiplex PCR; TCRdb lists only in-frame clones, some missing. The repertoire holds 150,000 to 200,000 clones, with about nine tenths as singletons. V gave up 5 bases and J gave up 4 bases; unmatched junction bases: 7. CDR1 MNHEY and CDR2 SMNVEV come from the germline V gene (reference sequence). This CDR3 has 15 residues. V is TRBV27 and J is TRBJ1-5, with 8 bases that match TRBD1. This receptor was obtained from a man in his sixties with active or convalescent COVID-19. The sample was peripheral blood. This CDR3 reads CASSPQRTGNQPQHF. The CDR3, as DNA: TGTGCCAGCAGTCCGCAACGGACAGGGAATCAGCCCCAGCATTTT.